This T cell receptor (beta chain) comes out of a study of blood T cell repertoires in COVID-19. Study-wide context: Donors in the United States, Italy and Spain gave samples during acute or convalescent COVID-19. T cells, B-cell-depleted T cells, or PBMCs provided the cDNA or gDNA that served as material.

As originally analysed: For nucleated cells, counts were estimated from reference gene primer amplification. Only in-frame clones appear in the TCRdb table, and some are missing; sequencing was by immunoSEQ multiplex PCR. V and J calls and clone size are those listed in that table; D and trimming were worked out from the DNA. Of 88,000 or so clones in the sample, around 79% were seen once. Trimming removed 5 bases from V and 4 bases from J; junction bases left unmatched: 4. CDR1 is SEHNR, CDR2 FQNEAQ, per germline (reference sequence). The CDR3 length is 15 residues. This clone was counted a few times.

The sequence was obtained from a human donor in a cohort sampled during active COVID-19. The rearrangement uses TRBV7-9 and TRBJ2-6; 8 nucleotides line up with TRBD1. Sequences were obtained from peripheral blood. In DNA form, the CDR3 reads TGTGCCAGCAGCCCGACAGGGGCCGGGGCCAACGTCCTGACTTTC. It codes for CASSPTGAGANVLTF.